Shown below are 26 T cell receptor beta chains from a single sample sequenced in a study of T-cell reconstitution after alpha-beta-depleted transplantation in children. Preparation of the TCRbeta library used unique molecular identifiers. TCRdb passed the PCR reads through MiXCR, listing each CDR3 protein once. Of about 340,000 distinct CDR3 sequences listed, around a tenth are singletons. Sequenced material: PBMCs from the stem cell graft donor, taken from the stem cell graft. These TCRs come from a human donor who donated a stem cell graft to a child with acute lymphoblastic leukemia.

The chain uses TRBV2 and TRBJ2-3; TRBD2 aligns across 14 bases. Per the germline V gene, CDR1 is SNHLY and CDR2 is FYNNEI. The V gene end was trimmed by 4 bases and the J gene end by 2 bases; junction bases not matched to a gene: 11. The CDR3 contains 19 residues. The CDR3 nucleotides are TGTGCCAGCAGTGGTGGACTAGCGGGAGGTTCCACCCTCACAGATACGCAGTATTTT. This encodes CASSGGLAGGSTLTDTQYF.

This chain uses TRBV28 with TRBJ2-1, with D unclear. CDR3 length equals 12 residues. V gave up 6 bases and J gave up 7 bases, with 10 bases separating them. CDR1 is MDHEN and CDR2 is SYDVKM in the germline V gene. The CDR3 DNA follows: TGTGCCAGCAGAGTTGCCGCGAATGAGCAGTTCTTC. Its translation: CASRVAANEQFF.

There are a few counts of this clonotype. The chain recombines TRBV7-9 with TRBJ1-1; 9 bases line up with TRBD1. The ends lost 0 bases at V and 4 bases at J; junction bases unmatched: 0. Germline V gene lookup returns CDR1 SEHNR and CDR2 FQNEAQ (reference sequence). The CDR3 is made up of 14 amino acids. The CDR3 sequence is CASSLATGGTEAFF. In DNA, the CDR3 is TGTGCCAGCAGCTTAGCGACAGGGGGCACTGAAGCTTTCTTT.

The chain joins TRBV7-9 to TRBJ2-1; 7 bases fit TRBD2. V shed 1 base and J 8 bases; nucleotides not matched to a gene: 2. Germline CDR1 reads SEHNR; CDR2 reads FQNEAQ (reference sequence). The CDR3 is 13 residues long. The CDR3, as DNA: TGTGCCAGCAGCTTAGGGACTAGTCATGAGCAGTTCTTC. The encoded protein is CASSLGTSHEQFF.

This clonotype was counted only a few times. The chain is built from TRBV27 and TRBJ2-1; weak D call: TRBD1 (6 bases). The ends were cut back, 10 bases at V and 2 bases at J, with 9 bases in the middle. The CDR3 spans 12 residues. Per the germline V gene, CDR1 is MNHEY and CDR2 is SMNVEV (reference sequence). The CDR3 is CATGVPYNEQFF. For the CDR3, the DNA is TGTGCCACAGGGGTACCCTACAATGAGCAGTTCTTC.

This clonotype was counted between two and nine times. The gene calls are TRBV28 and TRBJ2-7; 7 bases align to TRBD2. This CDR3 is 15 amino acids long. From germline, CDR1 is MDHEN and CDR2 SYDVKM. V shed 5 bases, J shed 3 bases, and the junction held 10 bases outside the gene matches. As DNA, the CDR3 is TGTGCCAGCAGTCAGGCGGGAGCCAAAGACTACGAGCAGTACTTC. This translates into CASSQAGAKDYEQYF.

The J gene is TRBJ1-5, the V gene TRBV15; D is uncertain. From germline, CDR1 is LNHNV and CDR2 YYDKDF (reference sequence). Trimming removed 0 bases at V and 1 base at J, with 22 bases between. This CDR3 contains 20 residues. The CDR3 DNA reads as TGTGCCACCAGCAGAGATCAGCGGGCAGGTCTGAGCCCAAGCAATCAGCCCCAGCATTTT. Translating it yields CATSRDQRAGLSPSNQPQHF.

Only a few counts were recorded for this clonotype. The chain links TRBV9 to TRBJ1-6; tentatively, D is TRBD1 (6 bases). From germline, CDR1 is SGDLS and CDR2 YYNGEE. This CDR3 is built from 14 residues. Trimming stripped 3 bases from V and 5 bases from J, with 9 bases between. CDR3 nucleotides: TGTGCCAGCAGCGACACAGGGAATAATTCACCCCTCCACTTT. As protein: CASSDTGNNSPLHF.

Note on this clonotype: A much larger clone lies a single base off, so this may be a read error. The genes are TRBV5-1 and TRBJ2-7, with D possibly called TRBD1 or TRBD2 (5 bases each). This CDR3 comprises 16 residues. Germline V gene data show CDR1 as SGHRS and CDR2 as YFSETQ. Trimming took off 0 bases at V and 0 bases at J, with 13 bases between the two ends. For the CDR3, the DNA is TGCGCCAGCAGCTTGGTGGGGGACCGACGCTCCTACGAGCAGTACTTC. Its protein is CASSLVGDRRSYEQYF.

V and J are TRBV5-1 and TRBJ2-1; 9 bases are a match to TRBD2. The CDR3 runs 14 residues. The V and J ends lost 7 bases and 9 bases, in that order; junction bases with no gene match: 11. Looked up from germline, CDR1 is SGHRS and CDR2 is YFSETQ. The CDR3 sequence: CASAQVAGAPEQFF. DNA of the CDR3: TGCGCCAGCGCTCAGGTAGCGGGAGCACCTGAGCAGTTCTTC.

This clonotype appeared a few times. The chain recombines TRBV11-1 with TRBJ2-7; maybe TRBD1 (6 bases). Germline V gene lookup returns CDR1 SGHAT and CDR2 FQDESV (reference sequence). Deletions cut 1 base from V and 2 bases from J, with 24 bases between. This CDR3 contains 19 residues. In nucleotides, the CDR3 is TGTGCCAGCAGCTTAGTCGCGACAGGATCGATTTTTCCGGCCTACGAGCAGTACTTC. This gives the protein CASSLVATGSIFPAYEQYF.

This clonotype has ten or more counts. The chain uses TRBV15 and TRBJ2-4, with 7 bases lining up with TRBD2. J was trimmed by 9 bases and V by 0 bases; bases with no gene match: 14. The CDR3 runs 17 residues. Looked up from germline, CDR1 is LNHNV and CDR2 is YYDKDF (reference sequence). The CDR3 sequence: CATSRDGTTGGDTIQYF. The CDR3 region has the DNA TGTGCCACCAGCAGAGACGGAACCACTGGGGGGGATACCATTCAGTACTTC.

The chain is built from TRBV5-1 and TRBJ2-3; 9 bases are a match to TRBD1. CDR1 SGHRS and CDR2 YFSETQ come from the germline V gene. Trimming removed 4 bases from V and 6 bases from J; junction bases left unmatched: 12. This CDR3 comprises 16 residues. CDR3 DNA sequence: TGCGCCAGCAGCAGCCGCGACAGGGGGTCGGCGGATACGCAGTATTTT. This sequence encodes CASSSRDRGSADTQYF.

This clonotype has a handful of counts. This sequence joins TRBV10-3 and TRBJ2-1, with D possibly matching TRBD2 (6 bases). Germline V gene lookup returns CDR1 ENHRY and CDR2 SYGVKD. V gave up 2 bases and J gave up 7 bases, with 15 bases separating them. The CDR3 is 15 amino acids. CDR3 region: CAISEVLASVNEQFF. The DNA of the CDR3 is TGTGCCATCAGTGAGGTTTTGGCTAGCGTAAATGAGCAGTTCTTC.

The chain employs TRBV29-1 and TRBJ2-1, with 8 bases lining up with TRBD2. V gave up 3 bases and J gave up 0 bases; unmatched junction bases: 7. Germline lookup yields CDR1 SQVTM and CDR2 ANQGSEA. The CDR3 extends over 16 amino acids. The CDR3 protein is CSVDLLAVSSYNEQFF. CDR3 DNA: TGCAGCGTTGACCTACTAGCGGTGAGCTCCTACAATGAGCAGTTCTTC.

The sample holds a few counts of this clonotype. The CDR3 DNA reads TGTGCCAGCAGCCGTAGCGGGATCAGCACAGATACGCAGTATTTT. This sequence encodes CASSRSGISTDTQYF. The chain couples TRBV7-3 to TRBJ2-3, with 8 bases identical to TRBD2. The junction had 4 bases not matched to a gene; V was cut back by 5 bases and J by 0 bases. This CDR3 is built from 15 residues. CDR1 and CDR2 from the germline V gene are SGHTA and FQGTGA.

The chain carries TRBV7-9 and TRBJ2-1, with 8 bases that match TRBD1. Per the germline V gene, CDR1 is SEHNR and CDR2 is FQNEAQ (reference sequence). Trimming cost V 5 bases and J 8 bases; bases outside gene matches: 11. This CDR3 has 15 amino acids. CDR3 protein: CASSPRTGLLDEQFF. CDR3 nucleotides: TGTGCCAGCAGCCCCCGGACAGGGCTTTTGGATGAGCAGTTCTTC. The full variable domain, its missing parts supplied by reference TRBV7-9 and TRBJ2-1, is DTGVSQNPRHKITKRGQNVTFRCDPISEHNRLYWYRQTLGQGPEFLTYFQNEAQLEKSRLLSDRFSAERPKGSFSTLEIQRTEQGDSAMYLCASSPRTGLLDEQFFGPGTRLTVL.

The rearrangement joins TRBV20-1 to TRBJ1-4, with 8 bases identical to TRBD1. V was clipped by 4 bases and J by 2 bases; unmatched bases: 9. The CDR3 is made up of 16 amino acids. Per germline, CDR1 DFQATT and CDR2 SNEGSKA (reference sequence). CDR3 residues: CSATLDRGATNEKLFF. The DNA for the CDR3 is TGCAGTGCTACGCTTGACAGGGGAGCGACTAATGAAAAACTGTTTTTT.

This clonotype showed up just a few times. V is TRBV7-2 and J is TRBJ2-1, with D perhaps TRBD2 (6 bases). CDR3 length equals 14 residues. V shed 5 bases and J shed 9 bases, with 17 bases lying between them. CDR1 is SGHTA, CDR2 FQGNSA, per germline. CDR3 loop: CASSPGLRGGEQFF. CDR3 sequence (DNA): TGTGCCAGCAGCCCAGGTTTGCGGGGCGGTGAGCAGTTCTTC. The full variable domain, completed using reference TRBV7-2 and TRBJ2-1, is GAGVSQSPSNKVTEKGKDVELRCDPISGHTALYWYRQSLGQGLEFLIYFQGNSAPDKSGLPSDRFSAERTGGSVSTLTIQRTQQEDSAVYLCASSPGLRGGEQFFGPGTRLTVL.

This clonotype was seen repeatedly, ten times or more. The chain carries TRBV4-1 and TRBJ2-7; D may match TRBD1 or TRBD2 (5 bases each). CDR1 and CDR2 from the germline V gene are MGHRA and YSYEKL. This CDR3 is 16 amino acids long. V dropped 3 bases and J dropped 3 bases, with 18 bases sitting between them. CDR3 residues: CASSQQADLRGYEQYF. Here the CDR3 DNA reads TGCGCCAGCAGCCAGCAGGCGGACTTAAGGGGCTACGAGCAGTACTTC.

This clonotype has more than one count but fewer than ten. The chain combines TRBV5-1 with TRBJ1-1, with a tentative D call TRBD1 (5 bases). Deletions cut 0 bases from V and 5 bases from J, with 17 bases between. The length of the CDR3 is 16 residues. Germline CDR1 SGHRS, CDR2 YFSETQ. CDR3 loop: CASSLGGGSGRTEAFF. Here the CDR3 DNA reads TGCGCCAGCAGCTTGGGGGGGGGAAGCGGAAGGACTGAAGCTTTCTTT.

This clonotype has only a few counts. The gene calls are TRBV12-3 or TRBV12-4 and TRBJ2-4; 8 nucleotides line up with TRBD2. This CDR3 is built from 15 residues. With 6 bases clipped from V and 4 bases from J, the junction kept 8 bases outside the gene matches. The CDR3 protein is CASRGREGLKNIQYF. CDR3 nucleotide sequence: TGTGCCAGCAGGGGACGGGAGGGGCTAAAAAACATTCAGTACTTC.

There are many counts of this clonotype. The rearrangement joins TRBV5-1 to TRBJ2-1, with TRBD2 matching over 9 bases. The V gene end was trimmed by 2 bases and the J gene end by 4 bases; junction bases not matched to a gene: 7. CDR1 is SGHRS, CDR2 YFSETQ, per germline. This CDR3 region has 16 residues. The CDR3 DNA follows: TGCGCCAGCAGCTTTACCGGGACTAGCAGTTACAATGAGCAGTTCTTC. It translates to CASSFTGTSSYNEQFF.

This clonotype turned up a few times. The V and J genes are TRBV20-1 and TRBJ2-7; 9 nucleotides agree with TRBD2. Germline trimming cut 2 bases from V and 2 bases from J; bases unmatched to any gene: 10. Looked up from germline, CDR1 is DFQATT and CDR2 is SNEGSKA (reference sequence). This CDR3 is built from 16 residues. The CDR3 DNA reads as TGCAGTGCTAGATCCCCGGGACTAGCTTGGGCCTACGAGCAGTACTTC. Its protein is CSARSPGLAWAYEQYF.

This clonotype was recorded at least ten times. V and J are TRBV24-1 and TRBJ2-5, with D hard to call. Trimming stripped 4 bases from V and 5 bases from J, with 4 bases between. This CDR3 comprises 11 residues. Germline values: CDR1 KGHDR, CDR2 SFDVKD. The CDR3 bases are TGTGCCACCAGTGACTCGGAGACCCAGTACTTC. Its translation is CATSDSETQYF.

The chain recombines TRBV25-1 with TRBJ2-1, with a possible D match to TRBD2 (6 bases). This CDR3 is built from 15 residues. The V gene's germline CDR1 is MGHDK and CDR2 SYGVNS. The V end lost 8 bases, the J end lost 2 bases, and 16 bases lay between the germline ends. The CDR3 region is CASRRGGETYNEQFF. The CDR3 DNA sequence: TGTGCCAGCCGACGAGGAGGGGAGACCTACAATGAGCAGTTCTTC.